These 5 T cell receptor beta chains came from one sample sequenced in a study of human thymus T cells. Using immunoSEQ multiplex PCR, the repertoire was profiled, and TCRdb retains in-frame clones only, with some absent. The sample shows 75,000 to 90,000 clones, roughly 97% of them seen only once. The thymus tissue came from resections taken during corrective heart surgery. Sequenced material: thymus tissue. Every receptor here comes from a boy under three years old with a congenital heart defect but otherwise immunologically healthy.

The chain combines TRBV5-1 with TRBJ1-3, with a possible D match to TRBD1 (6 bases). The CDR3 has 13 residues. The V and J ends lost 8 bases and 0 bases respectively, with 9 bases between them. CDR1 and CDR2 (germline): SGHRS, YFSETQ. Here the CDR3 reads CASSQGSGNTIYF. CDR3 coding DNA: TGCGCCAGTTCACAGGGCTCTGGAAACACCATATATTTT.

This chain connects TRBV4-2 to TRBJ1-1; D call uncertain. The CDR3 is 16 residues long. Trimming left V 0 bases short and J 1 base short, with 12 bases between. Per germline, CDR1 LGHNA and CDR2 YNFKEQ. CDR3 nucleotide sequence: TGTGCCAGCAGCCAAGATGGAGGGTTTCCGAACACTGAAGCTTTCTTT. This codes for CASSQDGGFPNTEAFF.

The CDR3 DNA sequence: TGCAGCGTCCCTTGTCTGTCCTGCCGTGGGGGAGTCTATGGCTACACCTTC. Its translation: CSVPCLSCRGGVYGYTF. The V call is TRBV29-1, the J call TRBJ1-2; tentative D call: TRBD1 (5 bases). Germline assignment: CDR1 SQVTM and CDR2 ANQGSEA. This CDR3 comprises 17 residues. V gave up 6 bases and J gave up 4 bases, with 27 bases separating them.

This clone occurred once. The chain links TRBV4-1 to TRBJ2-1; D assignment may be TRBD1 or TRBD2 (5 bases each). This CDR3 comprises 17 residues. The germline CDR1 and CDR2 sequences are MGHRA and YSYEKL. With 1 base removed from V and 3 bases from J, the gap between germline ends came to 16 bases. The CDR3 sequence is CASSQGSCRGVYNEQFF. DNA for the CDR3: TGCGCCAGCAGCCAAGGGAGTTGTAGGGGAGTCTACAATGAGCAGTTCTTC.

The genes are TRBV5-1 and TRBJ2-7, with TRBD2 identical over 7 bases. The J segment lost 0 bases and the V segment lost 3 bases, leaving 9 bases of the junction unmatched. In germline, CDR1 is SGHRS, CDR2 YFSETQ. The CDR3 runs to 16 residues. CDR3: CASSWGGDAYSYEQYF. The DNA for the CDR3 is TGCGCCAGCAGCTGGGGAGGGGACGCCTACTCCTACGAGCAGTACTTC.